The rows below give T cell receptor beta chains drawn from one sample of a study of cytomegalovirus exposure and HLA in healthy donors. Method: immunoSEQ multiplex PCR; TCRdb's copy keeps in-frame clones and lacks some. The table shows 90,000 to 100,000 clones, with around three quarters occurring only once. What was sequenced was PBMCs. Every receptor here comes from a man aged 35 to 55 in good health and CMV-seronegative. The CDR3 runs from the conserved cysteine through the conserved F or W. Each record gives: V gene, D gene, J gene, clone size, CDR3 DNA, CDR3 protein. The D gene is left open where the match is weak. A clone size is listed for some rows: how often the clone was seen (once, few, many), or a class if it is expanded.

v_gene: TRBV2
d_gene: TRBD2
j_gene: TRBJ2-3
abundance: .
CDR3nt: TGTGCCAGCCTCTCGGGACTAGCGGATTTAGATACGCAGTATTTT
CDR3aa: CASLSGLADLDTQYF

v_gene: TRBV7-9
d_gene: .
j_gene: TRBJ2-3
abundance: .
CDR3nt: TGTGCCAGCAGGCGCCTAACAGATACGCAGTATTTT
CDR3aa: CASRRLTDTQYF

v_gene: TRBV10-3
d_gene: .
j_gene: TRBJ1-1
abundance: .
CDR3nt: TGTGCCATCAGGTCACACGATACGAACACTGAAGCTTTCTTT
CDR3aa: CAIRSHDTNTEAFF

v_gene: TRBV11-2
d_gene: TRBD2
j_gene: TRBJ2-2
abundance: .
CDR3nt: TGTGCCAGCAGCTTAAATAGACTAGCGGGAATGATAGCCGGGGAGCTGTTTTTT
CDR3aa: CASSLNRLAGMIAGELFF

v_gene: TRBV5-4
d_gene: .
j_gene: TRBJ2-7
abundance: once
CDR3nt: TGTGCCAGCAGCTCCGGACAGCAAGGTTTGAACGAGCAGTACTTC
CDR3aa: CASSSGQQGLNEQYF

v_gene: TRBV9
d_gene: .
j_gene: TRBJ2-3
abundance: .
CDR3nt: TGTGCCAGCAGCCCCATACCTATGGATACGCAGTATTTT
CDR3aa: CASSPIPMDTQYF

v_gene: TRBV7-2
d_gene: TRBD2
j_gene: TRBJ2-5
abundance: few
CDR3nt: TGTGCCAGCCAGCGGCTAGCGGGGGAAGAGACCCAGTACTTC
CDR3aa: CASQRLAGEETQYF

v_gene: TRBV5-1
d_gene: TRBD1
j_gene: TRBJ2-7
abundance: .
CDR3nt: TGCGCCAGCAGCTCACGGACAGGGAAGAGCTACGAGCAGTACTTC
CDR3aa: CASSSRTGKSYEQYF

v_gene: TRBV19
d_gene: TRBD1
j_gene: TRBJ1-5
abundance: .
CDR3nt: TGTGCCAGTAGTATCGGACAGGGCAGCAATCAGCCCCAGCATTTT
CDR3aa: CASSIGQGSNQPQHF

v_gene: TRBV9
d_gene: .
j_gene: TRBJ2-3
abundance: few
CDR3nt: TGTGCCAGCAGCGCAGACTACACAGATACGCAGTATTTT
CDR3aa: CASSADYTDTQYF

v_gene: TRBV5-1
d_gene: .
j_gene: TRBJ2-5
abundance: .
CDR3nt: TGCGCCAGCAGCTTGGACTACGCAGGGGAGACCCAGTACTTC
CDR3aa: CASSLDYAGETQYF

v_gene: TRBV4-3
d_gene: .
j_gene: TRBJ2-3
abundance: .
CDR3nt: TGCGCCAGCAGCCAAAGGCCGGGGAACACGGATACGCAGTATTTT
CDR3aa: CASSQRPGNTDTQYF

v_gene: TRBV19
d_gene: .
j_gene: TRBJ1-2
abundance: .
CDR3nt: TGTGCCAGTAGTACCCGGGACATGTTTTGGGTCTACACCTTC
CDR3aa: CASSTRDMFWVYTF

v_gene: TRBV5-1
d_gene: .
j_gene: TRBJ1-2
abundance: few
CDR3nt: TGCGCCAGCAGCTTGGAACAGGAATTTTATGGCTACACCTTC
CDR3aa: CASSLEQEFYGYTF